This TCR beta chain was sequenced in a study of cytomegalovirus exposure and HLA in healthy donors. Regarding this clone: Its antigen is undetermined.

The PCR used 60 Vbeta and 13 Jbeta primers. Generated by immunoSEQ multiplex PCR, the TCRdb table keeps only in-frame clones and is missing some. The table has roughly 200,000 clones, roughly 80% seen once; the top ten hold roughly 3.6%. General observations from the study: The authors later found TCR association rates varying by HLA locus, with DRB1 most and HLA-C fewest. Sequencing likely produced, as an artifact, a cluster of highly shared sequence variants.

After removal of 4 bases from V and 2 bases from J, the junction contained 9 bases not matched to a gene. In germline, CDR1 is SGHRS, CDR2 YFSETQ. The CDR3 has 16 residues. This sequence joins TRBV5-1 and TRBJ2-3; the match to TRBD2 covers 8 bases. The TCR sequence derives from a man between 35 and 55 years old in good health and CMV-seropositive. Source material: PBMCs. CDR3 coding DNA: TGCGCCAGCAGCCCGGGAGGCGGGGGGAACACAGATACGCAGTATTTT. It translates to CASSPGGGGNTDTQYF.